This entry concerns a single TCR beta chain. Its specificity is not known. No infections or other immune events were documented during collection. These data originate in a study of identifying expanded T cells in peripheral blood. Study-wide results and limits: Over approximately two and four weeks, about 15 and 19 clones changed, versus around 1.3 between replicates. Clone count variance between roughly 2-week samples rose with total template count.

Assay used: immunoSEQ multiplex PCR; TCRdb lists only in-frame clones, some missing. This sample has about 86,000 clones, with approximately 81% found just once. With 1 base removed from V and 6 bases from J, the gap between germline ends came to 15 bases. Germline CDR1 is LGHNA and CDR2 is YSLEER. The CDR3 runs to 16 residues. J is TRBJ2-2 and V is TRBV4-3; D may be TRBD2 (6 bases). This clonotype originated in a person aged 18-70 years in good health. The sample comprised blood. The CDR3 spells CASSQVWGELSGELFF. The CDR3 DNA reads as TGCGCCAGCAGCCAAGTATGGGGGGAGTTATCCGGGGAGCTGTTTTTT.